This paragraph reports one T cell receptor (beta chain). Its target is not known. The method was immunoSEQ multiplex PCR; TCRdb's version includes in-frame clones alone and lacks a portion of them. The sample yields 40,000 to 55,000 clones, 70% to 90% seen once. The sample originates from a study of PD-L1 blockade in urothelial cancer. Study-wide results and caveats: Durable-benefit patients had greater expansion of tumor-associated blood clones at 3 weeks.

Trimming left V 0 bases short and J 6 bases short, with 13 bases between. CDR1 is SGHNT and CDR2 is YYREEE in the germline V gene (reference sequence). The CDR3 consists of 14 residues. Documented time point: pretreatment peripheral blood. The input for sequencing was PBMCs, taken around atezolizumab (anti-PD-L1) treatment. This sequence joins TRBV5-4 and TRBJ2-7; D not certain. This sequence originates from a donor over 35 with urothelial cancer. The CDR3 DNA follows: TGTGCCAGCAGCTTGGGGGTCGGGTTGGGCGAGCAGTACTTC. Residues: CASSLGVGLGEQYF.